The T cell receptor (beta chain) described here comes from a study of shared clonotypes between healthy human individuals. Notes on the study in general: Owing to a small donor count, the genetic and exposure-history diversity represented was limited.

Data came from immunoSEQ multiplex PCR; TCRdb stores just in-frame clones and leaves some out. The repertoire has 640,000 or so clones, 60% to 80% of them found once; the top ten carry roughly 1.8%. The CDR3 runs to 18 residues. Germline-derived CDR1 and CDR2 are MGHRA and YSYEKL. Unmatched junction bases numbered 8, after V lost 1 base and J lost 2 bases. As to this clone: Its target is not known.

This sequence joins TRBV4-1 and TRBJ2-3; TRBD2 aligns across 11 bases. This clonotype was sampled from a woman in her 30s in good health. The material sequenced was memory CD4+ T cells sorted from blood. Subset reported: CD45RA-negative fraction. The CDR3 loop reads CASSQGLAGRRNTDTQYF. The CDR3, as DNA: TGCGCCAGCAGCCAAGGACTAGCGGGACGCCGGAACACAGATACGCAGTATTTT.